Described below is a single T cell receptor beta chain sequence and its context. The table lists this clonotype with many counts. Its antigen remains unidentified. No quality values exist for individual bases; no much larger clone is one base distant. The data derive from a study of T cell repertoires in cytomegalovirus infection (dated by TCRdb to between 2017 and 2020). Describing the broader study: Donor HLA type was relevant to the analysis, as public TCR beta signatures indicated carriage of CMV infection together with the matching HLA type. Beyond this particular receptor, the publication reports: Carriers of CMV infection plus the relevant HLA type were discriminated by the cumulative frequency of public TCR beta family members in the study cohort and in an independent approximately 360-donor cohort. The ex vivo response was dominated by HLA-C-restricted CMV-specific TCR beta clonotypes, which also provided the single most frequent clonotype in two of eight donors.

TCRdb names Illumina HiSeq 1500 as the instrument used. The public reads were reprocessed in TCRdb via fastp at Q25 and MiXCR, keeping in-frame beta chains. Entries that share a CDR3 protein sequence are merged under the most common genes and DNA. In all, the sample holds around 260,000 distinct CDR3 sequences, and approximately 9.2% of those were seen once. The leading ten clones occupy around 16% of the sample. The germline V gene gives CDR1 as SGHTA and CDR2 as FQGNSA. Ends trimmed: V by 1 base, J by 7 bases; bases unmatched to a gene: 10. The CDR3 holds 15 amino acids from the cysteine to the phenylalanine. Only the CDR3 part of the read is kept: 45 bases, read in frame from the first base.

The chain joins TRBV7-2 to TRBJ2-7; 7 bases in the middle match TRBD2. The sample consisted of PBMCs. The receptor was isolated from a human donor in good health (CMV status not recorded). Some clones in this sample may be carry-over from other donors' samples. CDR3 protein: CASSLEVGGSGEQYF. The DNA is TGTGCCAGCAGCTTAGAGGTGGGGGGGTCTGGGGAGCAGTACTTC.